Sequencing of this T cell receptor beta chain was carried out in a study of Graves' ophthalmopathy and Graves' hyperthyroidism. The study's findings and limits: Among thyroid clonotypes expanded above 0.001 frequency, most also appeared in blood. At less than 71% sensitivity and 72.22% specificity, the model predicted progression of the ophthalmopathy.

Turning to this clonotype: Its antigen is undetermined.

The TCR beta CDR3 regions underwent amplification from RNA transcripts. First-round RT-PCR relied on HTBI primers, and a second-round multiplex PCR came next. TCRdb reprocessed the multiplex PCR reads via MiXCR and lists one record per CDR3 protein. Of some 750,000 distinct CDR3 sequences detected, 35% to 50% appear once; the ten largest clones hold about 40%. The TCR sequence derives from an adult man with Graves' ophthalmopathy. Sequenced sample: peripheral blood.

CDR3 protein: CASSDEAWANYGYTF. As DNA, the CDR3 is TGTGCCAGCAGCGACGAGGCATGGGCAAACTATGGCTACACCTTC. The chain employs TRBV12-3 or TRBV12-4 and TRBJ1-2, with D unclear. CDR3 length: 15 amino acids. The ends were cut back, 6 bases at V and 2 bases at J, with 16 bases in the middle.